Below, 25 T cell receptor beta chains from the same sample are listed, as sequenced in a study of blood T cell repertoires in COVID-19. Generated by immunoSEQ multiplex PCR, the TCRdb table keeps only in-frame clones and is missing some. The sample shows over 150,000 clones, approximately 83% of them seen only once. Sequencing was done on a sample of peripheral blood. The receptor set was obtained from a woman aged 40 to 49 with COVID-19, enrolled during active disease.

J is TRBJ2-7 and V is TRBV11-3; 10 bases line up with TRBD2. The V segment lost 5 bases and the J segment 6 bases; nucleotides outside the gene matches: 4. Germline V gene data show CDR1 as SGHNT and CDR2 as YENEEA. The CDR3 contains 13 residues. The CDR3 sequence: CASSGRTSGEQYF. CDR3 coding DNA: TGTGCCAGCAGCGGCCGGACTAGCGGCGAGCAGTACTTC.

This clone occurred once. The CDR3 spells CASSRDSSTDTQYF. CDR3 bases: TGCGCCAGCAGCCGGGACAGCAGCACAGATACGCAGTATTTT. V is TRBV5-1 and J is TRBJ2-3; TRBD1 aligns across 7 bases. The CDR3 spans 14 residues. CDR1 is SGHRS and CDR2 is YFSETQ in the germline V gene. With 4 bases clipped from V and 0 bases from J, the junction kept 2 bases outside the gene matches.

This chain uses TRBV5-6 with TRBJ1-2, with TRBD1 identical over 9 bases. The germline CDR1 and CDR2 sequences are SGHDT and YYEEEE. The V gene end was trimmed by 3 bases and the J gene end by 6 bases; junction bases not matched to a gene: 6. The CDR3 spans 14 residues. In nucleotides, the CDR3 is TGTGCCAGCAGCTCCTACAGGGGGCAAGATGGCTACACCTTC. As protein: CASSSYRGQDGYTF.

This chain links TRBV4-2 with TRBJ2-7; D possibly corresponds to TRBD2 (6 bases). The CDR3 extends over 16 amino acids. Trimming stripped 4 bases from V and 2 bases from J, with 18 bases between. Germline V gene sequence: CDR1 LGHNA, CDR2 YNFKEQ. The CDR3 region has the DNA TGTGCCAGCAGCCTCGGCGGGGTTTTCAACACCTACGAGCAGTACTTC. Translation gives CASSLGGVFNTYEQYF.

This clone has only one observation. The genes are TRBV19 and TRBJ1-2, with D possibly TRBD1 on 5 matching bases. The V gene's germline CDR1 is LNHDA and CDR2 SQIVND (reference sequence). V was clipped by 4 bases and J by 4 bases, with 13 bases between them. There are 14 residues in the CDR3. As DNA, the CDR3 is TGTGCCAGTAGTAGCTCAGGGCTAACCTATGGCTACACCTTC. Protein sequence: CASSSSGLTYGYTF.

The J gene is TRBJ1-3, the V gene TRBV29-1, with unresolved D. This CDR3 is 15 amino acids long. V shed 4 bases and J shed 0 bases, with 13 bases lying between them. Germline assignment: CDR1 SQVTM and CDR2 ANQGSEA. The CDR3 sequence: CSVVGSEYSGNTIYF. The CDR3 DNA reads TGCAGCGTTGTGGGCAGTGAGTACTCTGGAAACACCATATATTTT.

The chain carries TRBV29-1 and TRBJ2-7; possibly TRBD2 for D (8 bases). With 7 bases removed from V and 5 bases from J, the gap between germline ends came to 18 bases. Looked up from germline, CDR1 is SQVTM and CDR2 is ANQGSEA. CDR3 length: 13 residues. DNA of the CDR3: TGCAGCGGGGCCCGGGGGGGACAGAACGAGCAGTACTTC. Translated, it gives CSGARGGQNEQYF.

The CDR3 DNA follows: TGTGCCAGTACGGCAGGTCACTCCTACGAGCAGTACTTC. It yields the protein CASTAGHSYEQYF. This chain joins TRBV19 and TRBJ2-7; D not certain. CDR1 is LNHDA, CDR2 SQIVND, per germline (reference sequence). The V gene lost 7 bases and the J gene lost 0 bases, with 10 bases spanning the gap. The CDR3 covers 13 residues.

The chain links TRBV6-5 to TRBJ2-3, with D maybe TRBD1 (6 bases). Trimming left V 6 bases short and J 0 bases short, with 10 bases between. The CDR3 contains 14 residues. Germline V gene data show CDR1 as MNHEY and CDR2 as SVGAGI. The CDR3 loop reads CASSLQGSTDTQYF. Written as DNA, the CDR3 is TGTGCCAGCAGCCTACAGGGCAGCACAGATACGCAGTATTTT.

This chain's CDR3 is CASSGNRDIDQPQHF. CDR3 DNA: TGTGCCAGCAGCGGTAACAGGGATATCGATCAGCCCCAGCATTTT. V is TRBV7-9 and J is TRBJ1-5, with a tentative D call TRBD1 (6 bases). V lost 5 bases and J 5 bases, leaving 16 bases between the germline ends. Germline loops: CDR1 SEHNR, CDR2 FQNEAQ (reference sequence). CDR3 size: 15 residues. Based on the CDR3 plus reference TRBV7-9 and TRBJ1-5, the full variable domain is DTGVSQNPRHKITKRGQNVTFRCDPISEHNRLYWYRQTLGQGPEFLTYFQNEAQLEKSRLLSDRFSAERPKGSFSTLEIQRTEQGDSAMYLCASSGNRDIDQPQHFGDGTRLSIL.

This clone appeared once. This chain uses TRBV9 with TRBJ1-1, with a tentative D call TRBD1 (6 bases). Germline values: CDR1 SGDLS, CDR2 YYNGEE. The ends were cut back, 4 bases at V and 1 base at J, with 11 bases in the middle. The CDR3 spans 14 residues. This CDR3 reads CASSHSRGNTEAFF. Written as DNA, the CDR3 is TGTGCCAGCAGCCACTCCAGGGGGAACACTGAAGCTTTCTTT.

DNA for the CDR3: TGTGCCAGCAGCGTTCAGACACGGACATTCTATGGCTACACCTTC. Translated, it gives CASSVQTRTFYGYTF. This sequence joins TRBV9 and TRBJ1-2; TRBD1 might be the D (5 bases). V was clipped by 2 bases and J by 4 bases, with 15 bases between them. The length of the CDR3 is 15 residues. From germline, CDR1 is SGDLS and CDR2 YYNGEE.

The chain combines TRBV18 with TRBJ1-3, with D perhaps matching TRBD1 (6 bases). Trimming left V 6 bases short and J 1 base short, with 19 bases between. Germline-derived CDR1 and CDR2 are KGHSH and LQKENI. The CDR3 has 17 residues. The CDR3 coding sequence is TGTGCCAGCTCCCGGGACACACACCTCCAATCTGGAAACACCATATATTTT. This gives the protein CASSRDTHLQSGNTIYF.

CDR3 DNA sequence: TGTGCCAGCTCACCGAGGACAGGGGGATTTAACACCGGGGAGCTGTTTTTT. It specifies CASSPRTGGFNTGELFF. The chain has TRBV18 and TRBJ2-2, with TRBD1 matching over 10 bases. This CDR3 region has 17 residues. Trimming took 3 bases from V and 2 from J; bases not matched to a gene: 6. CDR1 and CDR2 from the germline V gene are KGHSH and LQKENI.

The chain employs TRBV4-2 and TRBJ2-2; 13 positions match TRBD2. The CDR3 length is 15 residues. V shed 5 bases and J 5 bases; nucleotides not matched to a gene: 2. Germline loops: CDR1 LGHNA, CDR2 YNFKEQ. The CDR3 coding sequence is TGTGCCAGCAGCACGACTAGCGGGAGGACCGGGGAGCTGTTTTTT. Translating gives CASSTTSGRTGELFF.

This clone was observed once. The gene calls are TRBV5-1 and TRBJ2-2; D perhaps matches TRBD1 (5 bases). This CDR3 contains 15 residues. Per the germline V gene, CDR1 is SGHRS and CDR2 is YFSETQ. V was cut by 0 bases and J by 7 bases, with 13 bases left in between. The CDR3 coding sequence is TGCGCCAGCAGCTTGGCCCGGACACCGGGCGGGGAGCTGTTTTTT. Its translation is CASSLARTPGGELFF.

The chain joins TRBV12-3 or TRBV12-4 to TRBJ1-2, with D possibly TRBD1 on 5 matching bases. Trimming took 5 bases from V and 4 from J, leaving 11 bases between them. This CDR3 is built from 13 residues. The CDR3 sequence: CASSGAVLYGYTF. CDR3 coding DNA: TGTGCCAGCAGTGGGGCCGTTCTCTATGGCTACACCTTC.

The rearrangement links TRBV3-1 (or the pseudogene TRBV3-2) to TRBJ2-1; 11 bases align to TRBD2. The J segment lost 8 bases and the V segment lost 1 base, leaving 7 bases of the junction unmatched. CDR1 is LGHDT and CDR2 is YNNKEL in the germline V gene (reference sequence). This CDR3 is 16 amino acids long. The CDR3 spells CASSQGLAGTRDEQFF. In nucleotides, the CDR3 is TGTGCCAGCAGCCAAGGACTAGCGGGAACGAGGGATGAGCAGTTCTTC.

The gene calls are TRBV5-4 and TRBJ2-2, with TRBD2 matching 8 bases. The CDR3 is 13 amino acids. Trimming cost V 9 bases and J 5 bases; bases outside gene matches: 6. The germline gives CDR1 SGHNT, CDR2 YYREEE (reference sequence). DNA of the CDR3: TGTGCCACTCGGGGGGGCGTAACCGGGGAGCTGTTTTTT. Translated, it gives CATRGGVTGELFF.

This chain links TRBV3-1 (or the pseudogene TRBV3-2) with TRBJ1-3; 9 bases align to TRBD1. The V segment lost 4 bases and the J segment 2 bases; nucleotides outside the gene matches: 9. The CDR3 length is 17 residues. Germline CDR1 and CDR2: LGHDT and YNNKEL (reference sequence). The CDR3 region has the DNA TGTGCCAGCAGCCGGGGCGGGACAGGGCTTACTGGAAACACCATATATTTT. Its translation: CASSRGGTGLTGNTIYF.

There are a few counts of this clone. This chain joins TRBV19 and TRBJ2-3, with D tentatively TRBD2 (6 bases). Looked up from germline, CDR1 is LNHDA and CDR2 is SQIVND (reference sequence). The V end lost 7 bases, the J end lost 4 bases, and 15 bases lay between the germline ends. The CDR3 is made up of 14 amino acids. The CDR3 reads CASTDGGNSDTQYF. The CDR3 region has the DNA TGTGCCAGTACGGACGGGGGTAATTCAGATACGCAGTATTTT.

The chain employs TRBV10-2 and TRBJ1-2, with TRBD1 matching over 9 bases. The CDR3 is 17 residues long. Trimming removed 6 bases from V and 7 bases from J; junction bases left unmatched: 18. Germline assignment: CDR1 WSHSY and CDR2 SAAADI. Here the CDR3 reads CASSGAGTGGALSGYTF. The CDR3 nucleotides read TGCGCCAGCAGCGGAGCGGGAACAGGGGGCGCCTTATCTGGCTACACCTTC.

The chain couples TRBV27 to TRBJ2-7; D is undetermined. Trimming cost V 2 bases and J 0 bases, with 8 bases left between them. Germline assignment: CDR1 MNHEY and CDR2 SMNVEV (reference sequence). The CDR3 spans 14 residues. The CDR3 sequence: CASSLEVSSYEQYF. The CDR3, as DNA: TGTGCCAGCAGTTTAGAGGTGAGCTCCTACGAGCAGTACTTC.

V gene TRBV5-8 combines with J gene TRBJ2-5; TRBD2 aligns across 8 bases. Looked up from germline, CDR1 is SGHTS and CDR2 is YDEGEE. The CDR3 extends over 15 amino acids. With V trimmed by 0 bases and J by 3 bases, 4 bases remained unmatched. This chain's CDR3 is CASSLVELAEETQYF. In nucleotides, the CDR3 is TGTGCCAGCAGCTTGGTGGAACTAGCGGAAGAGACCCAGTACTTC.

This clone was found a few times. The rearrangement links TRBV2 to TRBJ1-3; 8 positions agree with TRBD1. With V trimmed by 6 bases and J by 2 bases, 0 bases remained unmatched. Germline assignment: CDR1 SNHLY and CDR2 FYNNEI. This CDR3 region has 13 residues. The CDR3 DNA reads as TGTGCCAGCAGGGACAGGGCTGGAAACACCATATATTTT. Its translation is CASRDRAGNTIYF.